The sequence of this T cell receptor beta chain was determined in a study of cytomegalovirus exposure and HLA in healthy donors. Study observations and caveats: Some segments of the V type, notably TRBV6-2 and TRBV6-3, were excluded as indistinguishable. A missense DCLRE1C variant was associated with V- and J-gene trimming of TCR beta chains in a later analysis, and an independent cohort replicated the association. Reports state that TCR beta sequences accurately predicted most subjects' HLA-A and HLA-B alleles.

The PCR ran on 60 Vbeta and 13 Jbeta primers. Sequencing used immunoSEQ multiplex PCR; TCRdb keeps in-frame clones, though not all of them. The table lists over 130,000 clones, approximately 82% of them singletons. As for the donors, each was a healthy bone marrow donor. Of note for this clone: The antigen is unknown.

The CDR3 has 13 amino acids. Germline V gene sequence: CDR1 MNHEY, CDR2 SMNVEV (reference sequence). Deletions cut 5 bases from V and 4 bases from J, with 10 bases between. The chain links TRBV27 to TRBJ2-3; weak D call: TRBD1 (6 bases). Sequenced sample: PBMCs. This receptor was taken from a man aged 25-40 years in good health and CMV-seropositive. The CDR3 nucleotides read TGTGCCAGCAGTGCTCCAGGGGCAGATACGCAGTATTTT. This translates into CASSAPGADTQYF.